This entry lists 11 T cell receptor beta chains sequenced from one sample in a study of naive and memory T cell subsets. Reverse transcription of blood and skin TCR RNA was primed at alpha and beta constant regions. TCRdb fed the UMI-ligation and nested PCR reads into MiXCR, producing one record per CDR3 protein. The sample consists of fewer than 20,000 distinct CDR3 sequences, about a tenth of them appearing once. The treatment here: skin biopsy from PPD injection site in Mantoux-positive individual. Input was roughly 1 to 1000 ng of DNase-treated total RNA without cell sorting. The sequencing used skin, collected from a tuberculin skin test site. The source of these receptors is an adult in good health.

The chain combines TRBV19 with TRBJ2-1; possibly TRBD2 for D (6 bases). The CDR3 runs 17 residues. Trimming stripped 6 bases from V and 4 bases from J, with 22 bases between. The germline V gene has CDR1 LNHDA and CDR2 SQIVND (reference sequence). This CDR3 reads CASSIVWGVTSYNEQFF. The CDR3 region has the DNA TGTGCCAGTAGCATCGTCTGGGGGGTGACTTCGTACAATGAGCAGTTCTTC.

This clonotype was counted ten times or more. The rearrangement uses TRBV11-2 and TRBJ2-3, with D perhaps matching TRBD1 (6 bases). The germline gives CDR1 SGHAT, CDR2 FQNNGV. V lost 7 bases to trimming and J lost 2 bases, with 13 bases between them. This CDR3 is 14 amino acids long. DNA of the CDR3: TGTGCCAGCATCAGCCGGGACACCACAGATACGCAGTATTTT. Protein sequence: CASISRDTTDTQYF.

This chain joins TRBV7-9 and TRBJ2-5; 8 bases align to TRBD2. From germline, CDR1 is SEHNR and CDR2 FQNEAQ (reference sequence). The junction had 10 bases not matched to a gene; V was cut back by 5 bases and J by 5 bases. This CDR3 region has 15 residues. The CDR3 DNA reads TGTGCCAGCAGCCCGAGCCGGGGGGGCGACGAGACCCAGTACTTC. It is translated as CASSPSRGGDETQYF.

The genes are TRBV27 and TRBJ1-5; a weak D match, TRBD1 (5 bases). Between the trimmed V and J ends, which lost 3 bases and 1 base, there was a span of 16 bases. The CDR3 is 17 amino acids. Germline values: CDR1 MNHEY, CDR2 SMNVEV (reference sequence). Here the CDR3 DNA reads TGTGCCAGCAGTTTTTCGGGGGTTCGGGGCAGCAATCAGCCCCAGCATTTT. Amino acid sequence: CASSFSGVRGSNQPQHF.

This clonotype was detected ten times or more. V usage is TRBV10-3 and J usage is TRBJ2-7, with TRBD1 matching over 7 bases. CDR1 is ENHRY, CDR2 SYGVKD, per germline. This CDR3 contains 16 residues. V dropped 0 bases and J dropped 2; count of bases not matched to a gene: 7. CDR3 bases: TGTGCCATCAGTGAGTCGGGGACAGTAGGGACCTACGAGCAGTACTTC. It specifies CAISESGTVGTYEQYF.

V and J are TRBV4-1 and TRBJ2-3; no clear D gene. From germline, CDR1 is MGHRA and CDR2 YSYEKL. The germline V and J ends were trimmed by 2 bases and 5 bases, with 14 bases remaining between them. The length of the CDR3 is 15 residues. The CDR3 bases are TGCGCCAGCAGCCAACATGGAACCGCAGGAGATACGCAGTATTTT. It codes for CASSQHGTAGDTQYF.

At least ten counts were recorded for this clonotype. V usage is TRBV4-3 and J usage is TRBJ2-1; 9 nucleotides align to TRBD1. J gave up 4 bases and V 0 bases, and 4 bases lay outside the gene matches. The CDR3 is 16 amino acids. CDR1 is LGHNA and CDR2 is YSLEER in the germline V gene. The CDR3 DNA sequence: TGCGCCAGCAGCCAAGATATTGGACAGGGGTACAATGAGCAGTTCTTC. It specifies CASSQDIGQGYNEQFF.

Ten or more counts support this clonotype. The chain has TRBV9 and TRBJ2-2, with TRBD1 matching 8 bases. Trimming cost V 5 bases and J 14 bases; bases outside gene matches: 11. The CDR3 contains 13 residues. Germline V gene data show CDR1 as SGDLS and CDR2 as YYNGEE. Here the CDR3 DNA reads TGTGCCAGCAGAGCCCCGAACGACAGGGGCCTGTTTTTT. This gives the protein CASRAPNDRGLFF.

This clonotype has just a few counts. This chain connects TRBV4-2 to TRBJ2-3, with D tentatively TRBD2 (5 bases). V dropped 1 base and J dropped 5 bases, with 10 bases sitting between them. CDR3 length: 14 residues. The germline V gene encodes CDR1 LGHNA and CDR2 YNFKEQ. The DNA of the CDR3 is TGTGCCAGCAGCCAAGTATTAGCGAAAGATACGCAGTATTTT. Amino acid sequence: CASSQVLAKDTQYF.

This clonotype was detected ten times or more. This rearrangement joins TRBV12-3 or TRBV12-4 to TRBJ1-4; TRBD1 is a possible D gene (6 bases). Trimming cost V 4 bases and J 7 bases, with 13 bases left between them. The CDR3 covers 14 residues. CDR3 nucleotides: TGTGCCAGCAGTTCGCCAGGGGTTTCTGAAAAACTGTTTTTT. It yields the protein CASSSPGVSEKLFF.

In its sample, this clonotype is medium-sized. The rearrangement joins TRBV28 to TRBJ2-2, with TRBD2 as a possible D gene (6 bases). V was pared by 9 bases and J by 4 bases, with 15 bases between. CDR1 and CDR2 (germline): MDHEN, SYDVKM. This CDR3 is built from 14 residues. The chain's CDR3 is CASKIREATGELFF. The CDR3 DNA reads as TGTGCCAGTAAAATCAGGGAGGCCACCGGGGAGCTGTTTTTT.